The source of this T cell receptor beta chain is a study of shared clonotypes between healthy human individuals. The protocol was immunoSEQ multiplex PCR, while the TCRdb copy is restricted to in-frame clones and leaves out a portion. The sample includes about 490,000 clones, around 78% of them seen just once. Sample: PBMCs. This receptor was obtained from a woman in her thirties or forties in good health. Some clones in this sample may be carry-over from other donors' samples.

DNA for the CDR3: TGTGCCAGCGGCCCAAATTTCCCCACCTACGAGCAGTACTTC. Encoded protein: CASGPNFPTYEQYF. This chain uses TRBV5-5 with TRBJ2-7; no clear D gene. This CDR3 has 14 amino acids. V was clipped by 7 bases and J by 2 bases, with 16 bases between them. The V gene's germline CDR1 is SGHKS and CDR2 YYEKEE (reference sequence). The entire variable domain, with the rest obtained from reference TRBV5-5 and TRBJ2-7, is as follows: DAGVTQSPTHLIKTRGQQVTLRCSPISGHKSVSWYQQVLGQGPQFIFQYYEKEERGRGNFPDRFSARQFPNYSSELNVNALLLGDSALYLCASGPNFPTYEQYFGPGTRLTVT.